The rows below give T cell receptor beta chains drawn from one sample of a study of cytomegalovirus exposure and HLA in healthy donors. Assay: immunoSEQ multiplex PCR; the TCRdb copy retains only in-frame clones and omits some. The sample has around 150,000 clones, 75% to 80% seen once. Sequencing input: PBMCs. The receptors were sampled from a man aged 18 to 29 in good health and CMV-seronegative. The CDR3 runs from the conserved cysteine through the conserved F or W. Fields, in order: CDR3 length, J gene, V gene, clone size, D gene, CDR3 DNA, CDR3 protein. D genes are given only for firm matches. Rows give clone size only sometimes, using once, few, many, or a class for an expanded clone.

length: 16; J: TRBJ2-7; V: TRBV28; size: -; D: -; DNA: TGTGCCAGCAGTTTAGAGGGGGCCGCGGGAAGGGTCGAGCAGTACTTC; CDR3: CASSLEGAAGRVEQYF
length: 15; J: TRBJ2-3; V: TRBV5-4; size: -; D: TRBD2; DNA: TGTGCCAGCAGCTTAGGGACTAGCGGGACAGATACGCAGTATTTT; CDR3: CASSLGTSGTDTQYF
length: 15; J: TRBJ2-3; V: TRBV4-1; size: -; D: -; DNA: TGCGCCAGCAGCCAAGAAGGGGTGGGCACAGATACGCAGTATTTT; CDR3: CASSQEGVGTDTQYF
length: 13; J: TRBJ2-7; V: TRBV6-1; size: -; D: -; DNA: TGTGCCAGCAGTGAAGGGGCCGCAGCGGGGCAGTACTTC; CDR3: CASSEGAAAGQYF
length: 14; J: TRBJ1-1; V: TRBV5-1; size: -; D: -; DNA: TGCGCCAGCAGCTTGGCGGGGTCGGGCACTGAAGCTTTCTTT; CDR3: CASSLAGSGTEAFF
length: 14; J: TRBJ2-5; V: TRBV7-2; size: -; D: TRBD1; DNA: TGTGCCAGCAGCCGAGGGACAGGGAAAGAGACCCAGTACTTC; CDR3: CASSRGTGKETQYF
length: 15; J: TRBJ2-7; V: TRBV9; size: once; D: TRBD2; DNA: TGTGCCAGCAGCGTAAGCGGGGGGGCCGGGTACGAGCAGTACTTC; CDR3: CASSVSGGAGYEQYF
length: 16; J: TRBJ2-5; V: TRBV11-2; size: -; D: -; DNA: TGTGCCAGCAGCTTTCGTCCGGATACGGGTTGGGAGACCCAGTACTTC; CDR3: CASSFRPDTGWETQYF
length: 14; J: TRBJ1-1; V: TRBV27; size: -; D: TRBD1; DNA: TGTGCCAGCAGTACGGACAGGGGGCTGGCTGAAGCTTTCTTT; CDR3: CASSTDRGLAEAFF
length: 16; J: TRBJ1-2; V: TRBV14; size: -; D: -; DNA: TGTGCCAGCAGCCCTGGTTTAAGGAGGAGATTATATGGCTACACCTTC; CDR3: CASSPGLRRRLYGYTF
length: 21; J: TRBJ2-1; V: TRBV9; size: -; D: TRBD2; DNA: TGTGCCAGCACCACAAGAGAAACTAGCGGGGGGCCCCATCGGGCCTACAATGAGCAGTTCTTC; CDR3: CASTTRETSGGPHRAYNEQFF
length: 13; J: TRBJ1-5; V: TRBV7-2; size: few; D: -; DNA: TGTGCCAGCAGCTTCTCAGGGGATCAGCCCCAGCATTTT; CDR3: CASSFSGDQPQHF
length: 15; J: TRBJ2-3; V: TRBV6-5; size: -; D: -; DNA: TGTGCCAGCAGTTACTCCAGGGCTGAGACAGATACGCAGTATTTT; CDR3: CASSYSRAETDTQYF
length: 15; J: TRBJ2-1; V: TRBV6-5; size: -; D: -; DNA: TGTGCCAGCAGTTACCGACAGGTCTCCTACAATGAGCAGTTCTTC; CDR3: CASSYRQVSYNEQFF
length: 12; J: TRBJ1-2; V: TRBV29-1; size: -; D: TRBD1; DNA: TGCAGCGTGTCGAGTACAGGGGATGGCTACACCTTC; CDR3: CSVSSTGDGYTF
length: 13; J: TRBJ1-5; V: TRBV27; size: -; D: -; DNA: TGTGCCAGCAGTTTCTGGGCTGGGCAGCCCCAGCATTTT; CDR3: CASSFWAGQPQHF
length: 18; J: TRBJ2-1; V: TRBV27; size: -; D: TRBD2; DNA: TGTGCCAGCAGCCTAATATCCCCTCTAGCGGGGACCTACAATGAGCAGTTCTTC; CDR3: CASSLISPLAGTYNEQFF
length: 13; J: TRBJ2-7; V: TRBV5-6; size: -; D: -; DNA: TGTGCCAGCAGCTTGGCCAATCAGGGGCTGCAGTACTTC; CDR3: CASSLANQGLQYF
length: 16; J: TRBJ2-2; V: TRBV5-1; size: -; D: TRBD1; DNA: TGCGCCAGCAGCTCCGAGGGGGCGCTTGACACCGGGGAGCTGTTTTTT; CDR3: CASSSEGALDTGELFF
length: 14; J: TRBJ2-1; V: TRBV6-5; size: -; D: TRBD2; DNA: TGTGCCAGCAGTCTTAGCGGGGGGTTGAGTGAGCAGTTCTTC; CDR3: CASSLSGGLSEQFF
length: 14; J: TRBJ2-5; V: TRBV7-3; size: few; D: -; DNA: TGTGCCAGCAGCTTAGGAGGGTACCAAGAGACCCAGTACTTC; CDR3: CASSLGGYQETQYF
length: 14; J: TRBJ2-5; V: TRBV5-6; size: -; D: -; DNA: TGTGCCAGCAGCTTGGTGGCAGTACAAGAGACCCAGTACTTC; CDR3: CASSLVAVQETQYF
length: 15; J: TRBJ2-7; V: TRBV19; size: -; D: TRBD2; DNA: TGTGCCAGTAGTATAGCGGGGGGGCCTCAGTCCGAGCAGTACTTC; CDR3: CASSIAGGPQSEQYF
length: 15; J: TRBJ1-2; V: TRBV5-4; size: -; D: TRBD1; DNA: TGTGCCAGCAGCTTGGGGACAGGGGGCGTCTATGGCTACACCTTC; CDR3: CASSLGTGGVYGYTF
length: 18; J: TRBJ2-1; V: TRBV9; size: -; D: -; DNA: TGTGCCAGCAGCGACAGGGGGTTTAGGGCGGGAGAGGTGAATGAGCAGTTCTTC; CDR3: CASSDRGFRAGEVNEQFF
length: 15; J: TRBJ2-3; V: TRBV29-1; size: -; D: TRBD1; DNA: TGCAGCGTTGAAGACACGGGACAGGGGGTGGATACGCAGTATTTT; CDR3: CSVEDTGQGVDTQYF
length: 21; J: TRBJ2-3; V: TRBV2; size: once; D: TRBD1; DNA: TGTGCCAGCAGTGATCCGGGACAGGGGTTGTGGGGCCACGAAAACGCAGATACGCAGTATTTT; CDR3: CASSDPGQGLWGHENADTQYF
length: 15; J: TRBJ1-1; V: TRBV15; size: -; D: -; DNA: TGTGCCACCAGCAGAGATCGGGCCAGGGGCACTGAAGCTTTCTTT; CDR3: CATSRDRARGTEAFF
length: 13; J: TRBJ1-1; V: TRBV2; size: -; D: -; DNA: TGTGCCAGCAGTCATGACAGGAACACTGAAGCTTTCTTT; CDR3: CASSHDRNTEAFF
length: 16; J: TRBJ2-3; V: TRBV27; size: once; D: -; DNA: TGTGCCAGCCGCGGGGGGACGGGACAGAGCACAGATACGCAGTATTTT; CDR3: CASRGGTGQSTDTQYF
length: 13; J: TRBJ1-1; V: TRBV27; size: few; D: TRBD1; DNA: TGTGCCAGCAGTCCCAGGGGGAAGGCTGAAGCTTTCTTT; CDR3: CASSPRGKAEAFF
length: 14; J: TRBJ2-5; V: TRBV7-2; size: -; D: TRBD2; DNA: TGTGCCAGCAGCCCGACTAGCGGTAAAGAGACCCAGTACTTC; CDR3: CASSPTSGKETQYF
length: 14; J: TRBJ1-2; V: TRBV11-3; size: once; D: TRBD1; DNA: TGTGCCAGCAGCCGGGGACAGGGGTACCATGGCTACACCTTC; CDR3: CASSRGQGYHGYTF
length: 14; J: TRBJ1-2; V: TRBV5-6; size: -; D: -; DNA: TGTGCCAGCAGCTTGGGGCAGGGGAGCTATGGCTACACCTTC; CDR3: CASSLGQGSYGYTF
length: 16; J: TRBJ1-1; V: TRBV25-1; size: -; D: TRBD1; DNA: TGTGCCAGCAGTGAATACAGGACAGGGACGAGCACTGAAGCTTTCTTT; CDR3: CASSEYRTGTSTEAFF
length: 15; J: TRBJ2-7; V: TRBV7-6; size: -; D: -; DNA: TGTGCCAGCAGCTCTACGACAACCCCCTCCTACGAGCAGTACTTC; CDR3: CASSSTTTPSYEQYF
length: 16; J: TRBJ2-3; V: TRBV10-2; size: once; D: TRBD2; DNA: TGCGCCAGCAAAGAGCGACTAGCGGGGGGGCCCGATACGCAGTATTTT; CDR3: CASKERLAGGPDTQYF
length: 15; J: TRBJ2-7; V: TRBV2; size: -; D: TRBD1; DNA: TGTGCCAGCAGTAACCCGGGACAGGGGACCTACGAGCAGTACTTC; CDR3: CASSNPGQGTYEQYF
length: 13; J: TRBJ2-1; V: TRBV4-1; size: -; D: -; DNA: TGCGCCAGCAGCCAAGATCGAGAGGCCGAGCAGTTCTTC; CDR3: CASSQDREAEQFF
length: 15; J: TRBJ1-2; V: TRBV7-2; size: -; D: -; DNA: TGTGCCAGCAGCTTATTTCCTAGGGGGGGCTATGGCTACACCTTC; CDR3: CASSLFPRGGYGYTF
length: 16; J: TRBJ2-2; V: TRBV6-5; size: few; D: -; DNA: TGTGCCAGCAGTTACTCGAACAGGGTGTACACCGGGGAGCTGTTTTTT; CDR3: CASSYSNRVYTGELFF
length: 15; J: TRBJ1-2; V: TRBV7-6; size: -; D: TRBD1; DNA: TGTGCCAGCAGCTTAGGCCCACAGGGGGCGTACGGCTACACCTTC; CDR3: CASSLGPQGAYGYTF
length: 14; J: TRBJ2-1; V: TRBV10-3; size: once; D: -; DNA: TGTGCCATCAGTGAGTCGCAGGACTACAATGAGCAGTTCTTC; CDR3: CAISESQDYNEQFF
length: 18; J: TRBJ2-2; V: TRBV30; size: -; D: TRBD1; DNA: TGTGCCTGGAGTGTACGAGTATACCGGACAGGGGATACCGGGGAGCTGTTTTTT; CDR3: CAWSVRVYRTGDTGELFF
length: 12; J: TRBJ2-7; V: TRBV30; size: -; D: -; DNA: TGTGCCTGGAGAACAGTCTCCTACGAGCAGTACTTC; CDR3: CAWRTVSYEQYF
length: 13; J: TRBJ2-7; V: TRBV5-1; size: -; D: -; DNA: TGCGCCAGCAGCTTGCCAGGGACCTACGAGCAGTACTTC; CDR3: CASSLPGTYEQYF
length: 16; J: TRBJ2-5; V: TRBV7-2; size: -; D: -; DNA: TGTGCCAGCAGCTACTACCCTTTGGGAGCCAGGGAGACCCAGTACTTC; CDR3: CASSYYPLGARETQYF
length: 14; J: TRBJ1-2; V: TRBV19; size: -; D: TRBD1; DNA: TGTGCCAGTAGTATCTATGACAGGGGTTATGGCTACACCTTC; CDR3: CASSIYDRGYGYTF
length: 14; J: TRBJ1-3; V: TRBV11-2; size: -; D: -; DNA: TGTGCCAGCAGCGGAGGTTGGACTGGAAACACCATATATTTT; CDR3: CASSGGWTGNTIYF
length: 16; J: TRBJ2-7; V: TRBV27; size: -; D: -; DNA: TGTGCCGTTCAGGAAAGACACGTCCATCGCTCCTACGAGCAGTACTTC; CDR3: CAVQERHVHRSYEQYF
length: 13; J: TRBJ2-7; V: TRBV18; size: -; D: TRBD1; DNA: TGTGCCAGCTCTCCCCTGGGACAGGGCGAGCAGTACTTC; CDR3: CASSPLGQGEQYF
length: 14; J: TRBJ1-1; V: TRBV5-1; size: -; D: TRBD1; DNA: TGCGCCAGCAGCCAGGTCACAGGGGCCACTGAAGCTTTCTTT; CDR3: CASSQVTGATEAFF
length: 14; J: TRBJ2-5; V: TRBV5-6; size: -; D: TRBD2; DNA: TGTGCCAGCAGAACGGGACTAGCGGGAGAGACCCAGTACTTC; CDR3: CASRTGLAGETQYF
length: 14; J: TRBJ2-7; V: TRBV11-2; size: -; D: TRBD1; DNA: TGTGCCAGCAGCTGGGACAGGAGCTCCTACGAGCAGTACTTC; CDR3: CASSWDRSSYEQYF
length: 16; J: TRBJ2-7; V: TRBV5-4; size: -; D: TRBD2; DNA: TGTGCCAGCAGCTTACCTAGCGGGGGGCCCTCCTACGAGCAGTACTTC; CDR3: CASSLPSGGPSYEQYF
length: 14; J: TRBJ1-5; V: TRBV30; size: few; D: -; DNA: TGTGCCTGGAGTGTACTAAGTAGCAATCAGCCCCAGCATTTT; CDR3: CAWSVLSSNQPQHF
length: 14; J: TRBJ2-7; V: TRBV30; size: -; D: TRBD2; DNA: TGTGCCTGGAGTCGGGTAGCGGGGGGCTACGAGCAGTACTTC; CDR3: CAWSRVAGGYEQYF
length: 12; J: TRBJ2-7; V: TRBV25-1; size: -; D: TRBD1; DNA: TGTGCCAGCAGCCCCGGGACAGCCGAGCAGTACTTC; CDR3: CASSPGTAEQYF
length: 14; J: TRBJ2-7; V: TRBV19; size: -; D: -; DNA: TGTGCCAGGATTTTGGAGGCCGGGGGCTACGAGCAGTACTTC; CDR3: CARILEAGGYEQYF